These 24 T cell receptor beta chains came from one sample sequenced in a study of cytomegalovirus exposure and HLA in healthy donors. Researchers ran the PCR with 60 Vbeta and 13 Jbeta primers. TCRdb keeps only in-frame clones here, not all; method: immunoSEQ multiplex PCR. The sample lists around 200,000 clones; about 83% were seen once. Specimen: PBMCs. The source is a girl under 18 in good health and CMV-seronegative.

The chain couples TRBV6-1 to TRBJ2-3; 7 positions match TRBD2. V shed 4 bases and J 3 bases; nucleotides not matched to a gene: 7. Germline lookup yields CDR1 MNHNS and CDR2 SASEGT. The CDR3 covers 15 residues. CDR3 region: CASSAPGLSTDTQYF. The CDR3 coding sequence is TGTGCCAGCAGTGCCCCGGGACTATCGACAGATACGCAGTATTTT.

The chain combines TRBV7-6 with TRBJ2-7; tentatively, D is TRBD2 (5 bases). The CDR3 covers 13 residues. Germline-derived CDR1 and CDR2 are SGHVS and FNYEAQ. V lost 5 bases and J 3 bases, leaving 11 bases between the germline ends. In nucleotides, the CDR3 is TGTGCCAGCAGCCTAGGACTGAACTACGAGCAGTACTTC. This codes for CASSLGLNYEQYF.

V gene TRBV7-9 combines with J gene TRBJ1-2; 10 bases match TRBD1. V lost 1 base to trimming and J lost 2 bases; unmatched junction nucleotides: 7. The CDR3 runs 17 residues. Germline V gives CDR1 SEHNR, CDR2 FQNEAQ (reference sequence). For the CDR3, the DNA is TGTGCCAGCAGCTTAGGAGGATTGGACAGGGGGAACTATGGCTACACCTTC. Protein sequence: CASSLGGLDRGNYGYTF.

V usage is TRBV7-8 and J usage is TRBJ2-5; 7 bases agree with TRBD1. CDR3 size: 14 residues. With V trimmed by 3 bases and J by 5 bases, 6 bases remained unmatched. CDR1 is SGHVS and CDR2 is FQNEAQ in the germline V gene. The CDR3 spells CASSFSGGMETQYF. Here the CDR3 DNA reads TGTGCCAGCAGCTTTTCAGGGGGTATGGAGACCCAGTACTTC.

The chain uses TRBV21-1 and TRBJ2-7; the D call TRBD2 from the table was never checked on the DNA. TRBV21-1 is reported as a pseudogene. This CDR3 is 12 amino acids long. The CDR3 region has the DNA TGTGCCAGCAGCAACGGACTAGACGAGCAGTACTTC. This translates into CASSNGLDEQYF.

The chain employs TRBV9 and TRBJ1-6; tentatively, D is TRBD1 (6 bases). With 5 bases removed from V and 10 bases from J, the gap between germline ends came to 19 bases. Germline V gives CDR1 SGDLS, CDR2 YYNGEE. This CDR3 is 15 amino acids long. CDR3 sequence: CASSSDSRSRSPLHF. The DNA for the CDR3 is TGTGCCAGCAGTTCGGACAGCAGGTCCAGATCACCCCTCCACTTT. Supplemented by reference TRBV9 and TRBJ1-6, the full variable domain reads DSGVTQTPKHLITATGQRVTLRCSPRSGDLSVYWYQQSLDQGLQFLIQYYNGEERAKGNILERFSAQQFPDLHSELNLSSLELGDSALYFCASSSDSRSRSPLHFGNGTRLTVT.

About this clone: At one boundary the junction diverges from the germline segment, which might be a read error. J is TRBJ2-7 and V is TRBV30; D is possibly TRBD2 (6 bases). CDR3 length: 12 residues. Germline CDR1 and CDR2: GTSNPN and SVGIG (reference sequence). CDR3 loop: CAWRSPRGGGNF. The CDR3 bases are TGTGCCTGGAGGAGCCCGCGGGGTGGGGGAAACTTC. The full variable domain, in which reference TRBV30 and TRBJ2-7 provide the parts outside the CDR3, is SQTIHQWPATLVQPVGSPLSLECTVEGTSNPNLYWYRQAAGRGLQLLFYSVGIGQISSEVPQNLSASRPQDRQFILSSKKLLLSDSGFYLCAWRSPRGGGNFGPGTRLTVT.

The V call is TRBV7-6, the J call TRBJ2-3; 9 nucleotides line up with TRBD1. This CDR3 spans 17 amino acids. The junction had 10 bases not matched to a gene; V was cut back by 5 bases and J by 1 base. Per the germline V gene, CDR1 is SGHVS and CDR2 is FNYEAQ. The CDR3 DNA is TGTGCCAGCAGCCGAGGGACAGGGACGGTTGGCACAGATACGCAGTATTTT. This sequence encodes CASSRGTGTVGTDTQYF. Filled out from reference TRBV7-6 and TRBJ2-3, the complete variable domain reads GAGVSQSPRYKVTKRGQDVALRCDPISGHVSLYWYRQALGQGPEFLTYFNYEAQQDKSGLPNDRFSAERPEGSISTLTIQRTEQRDSAMYRCASSRGTGTVGTDTQYFGPGTRLTVL.

This clone has just one count. The V gene is TRBV28, the J gene TRBJ2-1, with 10 bases fitting TRBD2. The CDR3 spans 16 residues. Germline V gene data show CDR1 as MDHEN and CDR2 as SYDVKM. V lost 6 bases and J lost 4; bases outside the gene matches: 9. In DNA, the CDR3 is TGTGCCAGCAGACGCGCTGGGACTAGCGTTTACAATGAGCAGTTCTTC. This encodes CASRRAGTSVYNEQFF.

Regarding this clone: The CDR3 ends on some other residue instead of the conserved phenylalanine or tryptophan, so this is likely a read error. This chain links TRBV5-8 with TRBJ2-7; TRBD2 might be the D (6 bases). This CDR3 has 15 residues. CDR1 SGHTS and CDR2 YDEGEE come from the germline V gene. V was pared by 4 bases and J by 1 base, with 15 bases between. The CDR3 sequence: CASSLREVGSYEQYL. CDR3 DNA: TGTGCCAGCAGCCTAAGGGAGGTAGGATCCTACGAGCAGTACCTC.

CDR3 protein: CASSGGAERSYEQYF. The CDR3 DNA sequence: TGTGCCAGCAGTGGGGGAGCGGAACGTTCCTACGAGCAGTACTTC. The rearrangement links TRBV25-1 to TRBJ2-7; D is perhaps TRBD2 (5 bases). CDR1 MGHDK and CDR2 SYGVNS come from the germline V gene. Trimming removed 4 bases at V and 1 base at J, with 14 bases between. The CDR3 sequence is 15 residues long.

This chain links TRBV29-1 with TRBJ2-5; maybe TRBD1 (6 bases). With 5 bases removed from V and 5 bases from J, the gap between germline ends came to 12 bases. CDR1 and CDR2 (germline): SQVTM, ANQGSEA. The CDR3 extends over 12 amino acids. The CDR3, as DNA: TGCAGCGTTAACAGGGATGGGGAGACCCAGTACTTC. It codes for CSVNRDGETQYF. The whole variable domain, remainder taken from reference TRBV29-1 and TRBJ2-5, is SAVISQKPSRDICQRGTSLTIQCQVDSQVTMMFWYRQQPGQSLTLIATANQGSEATYESGFVIDKFPISRPNLTFSTLTVSNMSPEDSSIYLCSVNRDGETQYFGPGTRLLVL.

CDR3 region: CASSTSGRLTYEQYF. The CDR3 DNA reads as TGTGCCAGTAGTACTAGCGGGAGGTTGACCTACGAGCAGTACTTC. V usage is TRBV19 and J usage is TRBJ2-5; 11 nucleotides line up with TRBD2. The J call is doubtful: the DNA matches TRBJ2-7 better. The V gene's germline CDR1 is LNHDA and CDR2 SQIVND (reference sequence). The CDR3 is 15 residues long.

The chain's CDR3 is CASSLRGNGYTF. As DNA, the CDR3 is TGTGCCAGCAGCCTTAGGGGCAATGGCTACACCTTC. The chain is built from TRBV2 and TRBJ1-2; D is possibly TRBD1 (5 bases). Germline assignment: CDR1 SNHLY and CDR2 FYNNEI. Trimming stripped 6 bases from V and 6 bases from J, with 11 bases between. This CDR3 comprises 12 residues. The full variable domain, completed using reference TRBV2 and TRBJ1-2, is EPEVTQTPSHQVTQMGQEVILRCVPISNHLYFYWYRQILGQKVEFLVSFYNNEISEKSEIFDDQFSVERPDGSNFTLKIRSTKLEDSAMYFCASSLRGNGYTFGSGTRLTVV.

Regarding this clone: Other DNA sequences within the sample encode an identical CDR3. The rearrangement joins TRBV6-5 to TRBJ1-6; TRBD1 might be the D (5 bases). The CDR3 has 14 residues. V was shortened by 2 bases and J by 5 bases, with 7 bases between the two germline ends. Germline CDR1 and CDR2: MNHEY and SVGAGI. CDR3 nucleotides: TGTGCCAGCAGTTACGGGGCGGATAATTCACCCCTCCACTTT. Translated, it gives CASSYGADNSPLHF.

The chain is built from TRBV6-1 and TRBJ2-7, with 12 bases identical to TRBD2. After removal of 10 bases from V and 5 bases from J, the junction contained 6 bases not matched to a gene. Germline V gives CDR1 MNHNS, CDR2 SASEGT. This CDR3 is built from 13 residues. CDR3 protein: CATSTSGSNEQYF. The DNA of the CDR3 is TGTGCCACCTCGACTAGCGGGAGTAACGAGCAGTACTTC.

This clone was seen only once. The chain joins TRBV19 to TRBJ2-7; no definite D call. This CDR3 spans 13 amino acids. Trimming stripped 2 bases from V and 7 bases from J, with 12 bases between. The V gene's germline CDR1 is LNHDA and CDR2 SQIVND (reference sequence). The CDR3: CASSIHAPGEQYF. The DNA of the CDR3 is TGTGCCAGTAGTATACATGCTCCGGGTGAGCAGTACTTC.

The chain recombines TRBV7-3 with TRBJ2-3, with TRBD2 matching 7 bases. The V and J ends lost 3 bases and 4 bases, in that order; junction bases with no gene match: 1. The CDR3 covers 13 residues. Germline V gives CDR1 SGHTA, CDR2 FQGTGA. DNA of the CDR3: TGTGCCAGCAGCTTGGCGGGGGCAGATACGCAGTATTTT. This codes for CASSLAGADTQYF. Together with reference TRBV7-3 and TRBJ2-3, the CDR3 gives the full variable domain: GAGVSQTPSNKVTEKGKYVELRCDPISGHTALYWYRQSLGQGPEFLIYFQGTGAADDSGLPNDRFFAVRPEGSVSTLKIQRTERGDSAVYLCASSLAGADTQYFGPGTRLTVL.

As to this clone: Other DNA sequences in the sample encode the same CDR3. This chain uses TRBV27 with TRBJ1-6, with D possibly matching TRBD1 (5 bases). Trimming removed 6 bases at V and 8 bases at J, with 14 bases between. Germline V CDR1 and CDR2: MNHEY, SMNVEV (reference sequence). The CDR3 runs 14 residues. CDR3 in DNA: TGTGCCAGCAGCTTAACAGGTCTGGATTCACCCCTCCACTTT. Amino acids: CASSLTGLDSPLHF.

The chain uses TRBV7-2 and TRBJ2-3; unclear D gene. Germline values: CDR1 SGHTA, CDR2 FQGNSA. Trimming stripped 5 bases from V and 1 base from J, with 10 bases between. The CDR3 totals 14 residues. CDR3 coding DNA: TGTGCCAGCAGCGTAGACATTCGCACAGATACGCAGTATTTT. It is translated as CASSVDIRTDTQYF.

This chain connects TRBV4-2 to TRBJ2-3, with a possible D match to TRBD2 (7 bases). The CDR3 consists of 17 residues. Deletions cut 0 bases from V and 5 bases from J, with 18 bases between. Germline V gene lookup returns CDR1 LGHNA and CDR2 YNFKEQ. The CDR3 is CASSQDLEGEGRDTQYF. The CDR3 coding sequence is TGTGCCAGCAGCCAAGATCTTGAGGGGGAGGGCAGAGATACGCAGTATTTT.

The V gene is TRBV28, the J gene TRBJ1-5; 9 bases align to TRBD1. The trim removed 3 bases at V and 4 bases at J, leaving 16 bases unmatched. Germline lookup yields CDR1 MDHEN and CDR2 SYDVKM. This CDR3 has 19 residues. CDR3 amino acids: CASSFPPRRTGVVNQPQHF. CDR3 DNA sequence: TGTGCCAGCAGTTTCCCCCCGCGGCGGACAGGGGTCGTTAATCAGCCCCAGCATTTT.

The chain has TRBV19 and TRBJ2-7; 7 nucleotides match TRBD2. Germline lookup yields CDR1 LNHDA and CDR2 SQIVND (reference sequence). Trimming took 10 bases from V and 5 from J; bases not matched to a gene: 11. The CDR3 extends over 13 amino acids. The CDR3 DNA follows: TGTGCCACTACCCGCGGGAGATTCAACGAGCAGTACTTC. This translates into CATTRGRFNEQYF.

CDR3 region: CASSWGVLREAFF. In nucleotides, the CDR3 is TGTGCCAGCAGCTGGGGAGTTTTGCGTGAAGCTTTCTTT. The chain combines TRBV5-8 with TRBJ1-1; no firm D call. Germline V gene lookup returns CDR1 SGHTS and CDR2 YDEGEE. The CDR3 consists of 13 residues. Deletions cut 3 bases from V and 7 bases from J, with 13 bases between.